One sample yielded the 13 T cell receptor beta chains listed below, sequenced in a study of blood T cells in healthy people across ages (dated by TCRdb to the mid-2010s). Receptors were amplified or captured by 5' RACE. For sequencing, an Illumina HiSeq 2500 was employed. The second PCR ran for about 6 to 12 cycles and used a J-beta primer mix along with a sample-barcoded 5' primer. Using fastp at Q25 and MiXCR, TCRdb reprocessed the public reads and kept productive beta chains. Every distinct CDR3 protein forms one entry, paired with its most common genes and DNA. The sample table contains 1.5 million to 2 million distinct CDR3 sequences; only one count was recorded for roughly 52% of them. The ten most abundant clones make up less than 2.5% of the sample. Sequenced sample: blood. The source is a woman aged 35 to 49 in good health.

This clonotype was detected a few times. The CDR3 region is CASSPVRTGTDTQYF. CDR3 DNA sequence: TGTGCCAGCAGTCCAGTCCGGACAGGTACAGATACGCAGTATTTT. The chain carries TRBV11-2 and TRBJ2-3, with 7 bases identical to TRBD1. CDR3 length equals 15 residues. CDR1 is SGHAT and CDR2 is FQNNGV in the germline V gene. Germline trimming cut 6 bases from V and 3 bases from J; bases unmatched to any gene: 9.

For this clonotype: The germline gene is not matched at one end of the junction; a read error may be the cause. V and J are TRBV6-2 or TRBV6-3 and TRBJ2-1, with 9 bases matching TRBD1. The CDR3 contains 14 residues. Germline-derived CDR1 and CDR2 are MNHEY and SVGEGT. DNA for the CDR3: TGTGCCAGCATCGGGACAGGGAAGAACAATGGGCAGTTCTTC. Protein: CASIGTGKNNGQFF.

The V call is TRBV28, the J call TRBJ2-3, with no clear D. The length of the CDR3 is 14 residues. V was shortened by 2 bases and J by 2 bases, with 8 bases between the two germline ends. CDR1 is MDHEN, CDR2 SYDVKM, per germline. CDR3 bases: TGTGCCAGCAGTTTACGTCAGTACACAGATACGCAGTATTTT. Amino acids: CASSLRQYTDTQYF.

A single count supports this clonotype. The chain recombines TRBV11-2 with TRBJ1-5; 10 bases match TRBD1. Germline V gene lookup returns CDR1 SGHAT and CDR2 FQNNGV. This CDR3 spans 15 amino acids. Trimming took 5 bases from V and 2 from J; bases not matched to a gene: 3. CDR3 sequence: CASSDGTGGNQPQHF. The CDR3 bases are TGTGCCAGCAGCGATGGGACAGGGGGCAATCAGCCCCAGCATTTT.

The V and J genes are TRBV2 and TRBJ2-1; D remains ambiguous. V was trimmed by 6 bases and J by 12 bases, leaving 15 bases between them. There are 12 residues in the CDR3. Germline CDR1 SNHLY, CDR2 FYNNEI. The CDR3 DNA reads as TGTGCCAGCAGGGCCTACACCGGCGGGCAGTTCTTC. Its translation: CASRAYTGGQFF.

This clonotype was seen a few times. V is TRBV6-5 and J is TRBJ2-1, with D possibly called TRBD1 or TRBD2 (6 bases each). The CDR3 extends over 16 amino acids. CDR1 and CDR2 (germline): MNHEY, SVGAGI. V was shortened by 7 bases and J by 0 bases, with 16 bases between the two germline ends. This CDR3 reads CASTELGGRSYNEQFF. CDR3 bases: TGTGCCAGCACCGAACTGGGGGGCCGCTCCTACAATGAGCAGTTCTTC.

The chain employs TRBV10-3 and TRBJ1-2; D call uncertain. This CDR3 has 15 amino acids. The V and J ends lost 0 bases and 4 bases respectively, with 12 bases between them. The germline V gene has CDR1 ENHRY and CDR2 SYGVKD. The CDR3 loop is CAISESESPSYGYTF. The CDR3 bases are TGTGCCATCAGTGAGTCGGAGAGCCCCAGCTATGGCTACACCTTC.

The rearrangement links TRBV7-2 to TRBJ1-4; D remains ambiguous. Trimming stripped 4 bases from V and 3 bases from J, with 12 bases between. Germline V CDR1 and CDR2: SGHTA, FQGNSA. This CDR3 spans 15 amino acids. The CDR3 region is CASSSGRVANEKLFF. DNA of the CDR3: TGTGCCAGCAGCTCCGGACGGGTTGCTAATGAAAAACTGTTTTTT.

The genes are TRBV29-1 and TRBJ2-5, with 7 nucleotides matching TRBD2. Per germline, CDR1 SQVTM and CDR2 ANQGSEA. J was trimmed by 2 bases and V by 5 bases; bases with no gene match: 5. The CDR3 is 13 residues long. The chain's CDR3 is CSVLFGGQETQYF. The DNA for the CDR3 is TGCAGCGTTTTGTTCGGGGGGCAAGAGACCCAGTACTTC.

The rearrangement links TRBV29-1 to TRBJ2-1; 8 nucleotides match TRBD1. The junction had 3 bases not matched to a gene; V was cut back by 7 bases and J by 7 bases. The germline V gene encodes CDR1 SQVTM and CDR2 ANQGSEA. This CDR3 region has 11 residues. Here the CDR3 reads CSDWTGNEQFF. In DNA form, the CDR3 reads TGCAGCGATTGGACAGGGAATGAGCAGTTCTTC.

The chain employs TRBV29-1 and TRBJ2-1; D unclear. V lost 5 bases to trimming and J lost 5 bases, with 13 bases between them. The CDR3 covers 13 residues. Germline loops: CDR1 SQVTM, CDR2 ANQGSEA. The CDR3 region is CSVSHRDHNEQFF. The CDR3 DNA is TGCAGCGTTTCCCACAGAGACCACAATGAGCAGTTCTTC.

This clonotype was counted a few times. The gene calls are TRBV21-1 and TRBJ1-6. TRBV21-1 is listed as a pseudogene. The CDR3 consists of 17 residues. The CDR3 coding sequence is TGTGCCAGCAGCAAAGTGGGCCCGAGCTCCTATAATTCACCCCTCCACTTT. Translating gives CASSKVGPSSYNSPLHF.

The chain is built from TRBV6-6 and TRBJ2-3, with 7 bases lining up with TRBD2. The length of the CDR3 is 17 residues. Germline V gene data show CDR1 as MNHNY and CDR2 as SVGAGI (reference sequence). V lost 2 bases to trimming and J lost 4 bases; unmatched junction nucleotides: 12. CDR3 in DNA: TGTGCCAGCAGTTACGCCTACTGGCGGGGAGGGCCAGATACGCAGTATTTT. It yields the protein CASSYAYWRGGPDTQYF.